This T cell receptor (beta chain) was documented in a study of T cell responses to AZD1222 COVID-19 vaccine. Sequenced by immunoSEQ multiplex PCR; TCRdb stores in-frame clones only, minus some. Among over 100,000 clones listed, roughly 85% were seen once. On this clone itself: Its antigen is undetermined.

Study-wide findings and caveats: Repertoire samples came only from after the peak T cell response. Donors were mostly white British, more females; clonal diversity possibly underestimated.

V shed 1 base and J shed 5 bases, with 11 bases lying between them. Germline values: CDR1 SGHDN, CDR2 FVKESK. This CDR3 is built from 14 residues. This chain links TRBV14 with TRBJ1-2, with TRBD1 as a possible D gene (5 bases). This sequence was found in an adult who received the MenACWY meningococcal vaccine as a control. The sequencing here drew on peripheral blood, taken 28 days after the second dose of the MenACWY control vaccine. Here the CDR3 reads CASSQVDSLYGYTF. The CDR3 DNA sequence: TGTGCCAGCAGCCAAGTTGACAGCCTTTATGGCTACACCTTC.